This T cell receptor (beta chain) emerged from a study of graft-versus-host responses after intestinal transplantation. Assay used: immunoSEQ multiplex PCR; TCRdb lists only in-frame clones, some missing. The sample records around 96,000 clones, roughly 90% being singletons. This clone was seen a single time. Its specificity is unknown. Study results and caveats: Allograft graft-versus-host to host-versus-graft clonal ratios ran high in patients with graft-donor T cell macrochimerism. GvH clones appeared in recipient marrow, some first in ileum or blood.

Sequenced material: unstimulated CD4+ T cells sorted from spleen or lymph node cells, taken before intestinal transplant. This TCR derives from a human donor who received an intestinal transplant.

This CDR3 is CASSARRVGAYNEQFF. CDR3 nucleotides: TGTGCCAGTAGTGCCCGAAGGGTGGGGGCTTACAATGAGCAGTTCTTC. The chain has TRBV19 and TRBJ2-1; tentative D call: TRBD1 (6 bases). Between the trimmed V and J ends, which lost 5 bases and 4 bases, there was a span of 18 bases. Per germline, CDR1 LNHDA and CDR2 SQIVND (reference sequence). CDR3 size: 16 residues.